This T cell receptor (beta chain) was captured by sequencing in a study of lymphopenia after photon versus proton radiotherapy. Produced via immunoSEQ multiplex PCR; TCRdb's table is partial and in-frame only. The data hold 50,000 or so clones, with more than 85% observed a single time. This clone has more than one count but fewer than ten. The CDR3 covers 10 residues. Germline loops: CDR1 GTSNPN, CDR2 SVGIG (reference sequence). The germline V and J ends were trimmed by 7 bases and 1 base, with 4 bases remaining between them. This chain uses TRBV30 with TRBJ1-1; D call uncertain. The TCR comes from a woman in her thirties or forties with cholangiocarcinoma. The material sequenced was peripheral blood, taken from a patient treated with photon-based radiotherapy. The CDR3 coding sequence is TGTGCCTCGGGGAACACTGAAGCTTTCTTT. This sequence encodes CASGNTEAFF.